The 29 T cell receptor beta chains below were found in one sample sequenced in a study of OX40 agonist ivuxolimab in advanced cancers. The table came from immunoSEQ multiplex PCR; TCRdb's copy has only in-frame clones and leaves some out. This table holds 80,000 to 130,000 clones, approximately 90% found once. The specimen was CD4+ or CD8+ T cells sorted from blood, collected in a trial of the OX40 agonist ivuxolimab. The receptors derive from an adult with an advanced solid tumor such as melanoma, head and neck, liver or kidney cancer.

V is TRBV10-3 and J is TRBJ1-5; perhaps TRBD1 as D (5 bases). CDR3 size: 15 residues. CDR1 and CDR2 from the germline V gene are ENHRY and SYGVKD. Trimming pared 3 bases from V and 0 bases from J, leaving 9 bases between. The CDR3: CAISDGGNSNQPQHF. CDR3 bases: TGTGCCATCAGTGACGGGGGGAATAGCAATCAGCCCCAGCATTTT.

The chain has TRBV4-1 and TRBJ2-3; the D gene is possibly TRBD2 (6 bases). Per germline, CDR1 MGHRA and CDR2 YSYEKL. The CDR3 contains 16 residues. V lost 1 base to trimming and J lost 0 bases, with 11 bases between them. CDR3 sequence: CASSQGSLASTDTQYF. Written as DNA, the CDR3 is TGCGCCAGCAGCCAAGGATCCCTAGCGAGCACAGATACGCAGTATTTT.

The rearrangement links TRBV11-2 to TRBJ1-2; the D is unclear. Trimming left V 5 bases short and J 6 bases short, with 22 bases between. The CDR3 covers 16 residues. CDR1 is SGHAT and CDR2 is FQNNGV in the germline V gene. The CDR3 loop reads CASSPIVWARSDGYTF. The CDR3 nucleotides are TGTGCCAGCAGCCCAATCGTGTGGGCGCGTTCTGATGGCTACACCTTC.

V and J are TRBV23-1 and TRBJ2-6, with D perhaps TRBD2 (5 bases). TRBV23-1 is filed as an ORF, its function uncertain. There are 16 residues in the CDR3. Between the trimmed V and J ends, which lost 0 bases and 0 bases, there was a span of 6 bases. The CDR3 DNA is TGCGCCAGCAGTCAATCGAGGGACTCTGGGGCCAACGTCCTGACTTTC. Translated, it gives CASSQSRDSGANVLTF.

This chain links TRBV13 with TRBJ2-2; 11 nucleotides agree with TRBD2. Trimming cost V 0 bases and J 7 bases; bases outside gene matches: 4. CDR1 PRHDT and CDR2 FYEKMQ come from the germline V gene (reference sequence). The CDR3 is 16 residues long. The CDR3 reads CASSLGLAGVGGELFF. CDR3 in DNA: TGTGCCAGCAGCTTAGGACTAGCGGGAGTAGGCGGGGAGCTGTTTTTT.

V usage is TRBV7-3 and J usage is TRBJ2-4; tentatively, D is TRBD1 or TRBD2 (5 bases each). Trimming removed 0 bases from V and 8 bases from J, with 17 bases in between. The CDR3 spans 16 residues. CDR1 is SGHTA, CDR2 FQGTGA, per germline. CDR3 protein: CASSLTEGPPRDIQYF. CDR3 sequence (DNA): TGTGCCAGCAGCTTAACCGAGGGACCCCCTCGGGACATTCAGTACTTC.

This chain uses TRBV28 with TRBJ2-1; 9 nucleotides match TRBD1. J gave up 2 bases and V 5 bases, and 28 bases lay outside the gene matches. Germline CDR1 and CDR2: MDHEN and SYDVKM. The CDR3 covers 23 residues. CDR3 region: CASSGAGWTGEKRREKTYNEQFF. In nucleotides, the CDR3 is TGTGCCAGCAGTGGGGCTGGTTGGACAGGGGAAAAAAGGCGGGAGAAGACCTACAATGAGCAGTTCTTC.

CDR3 sequence: CASSLVTAQETQYF. Written as DNA, the CDR3 is TGTGCCAGCAGCTTGGTTACGGCCCAAGAGACCCAGTACTTC. The chain carries TRBV7-2 and TRBJ2-5; D not resolved. Germline assignment: CDR1 SGHTA and CDR2 FQGNSA. This CDR3 spans 14 amino acids. Trimming removed 3 bases from V and 1 base from J, with 9 bases in between.

This clone is a singleton in its sample. The V call is TRBV7-2, the J call TRBJ1-2; D may be TRBD1 (5 bases). Per the germline V gene, CDR1 is SGHTA and CDR2 is FQGNSA. The V and J ends lost 4 bases and 5 bases respectively, with 11 bases between them. This CDR3 has 13 amino acids. CDR3 bases: TGTGCCAGCAGCTCCTCCGGGGGGTATGGCTACACCTTC. This encodes CASSSSGGYGYTF.

This chain connects TRBV11-1 to TRBJ2-3; D is unresolved. In germline, CDR1 is SGHAT, CDR2 FQDESV (reference sequence). The CDR3 runs 13 residues. The V end was cut by 4 bases, the J end by 8 bases, with 13 bases between. The CDR3 protein is CASSSSWGTTQYF. CDR3 nucleotides: TGTGCCAGCAGCTCCTCTTGGGGAACTACGCAGTATTTT.

The chain is built from TRBV2 and TRBJ2-3, with a weak D call TRBD2 (6 bases). This CDR3 region has 16 residues. V gave up 7 bases and J gave up 0 bases, with 17 bases separating them. Germline assignment: CDR1 SNHLY and CDR2 FYNNEI. In DNA form, the CDR3 reads TGTGCCAGCACCAGGCGGCTAGCGACTAGCACAGATACGCAGTATTTT. Translating it yields CASTRRLATSTDTQYF. Based on the CDR3 plus reference TRBV2 and TRBJ2-3, the full variable domain is EPEVTQTPSHQVTQMGQEVILRCVPISNHLYFYWYRQILGQKVEFLVSFYNNEISEKSEIFDDQFSVERPDGSNFTLKIRSTKLEDSAMYFCASTRRLATSTDTQYFGPGTRLTVL.

This chain's CDR3 is CASSRDRRFGETQYF. The CDR3 nucleotides are TGTGCCAGCAGTCGAGACAGGCGATTTGGGGAGACCCAGTACTTC. The chain combines TRBV6-6 with TRBJ2-5; tentative D call: TRBD1 (6 bases). The CDR3 totals 15 residues. The V end was cut by 5 bases, the J end by 5 bases, with 18 bases between. CDR1 and CDR2 from the germline V gene are MNHNY and SVGAGI (reference sequence).

The chain has TRBV6-1 and TRBJ2-2, with TRBD2 as a possible D gene (5 bases). The CDR3 has 15 residues. The germline CDR1 and CDR2 sequences are MNHNS and SASEGT. V gave up 3 bases and J gave up 8 bases, with 16 bases separating them. The CDR3 loop reads CASSDQPSPVGELFF. The DNA of the CDR3 is TGTGCCAGCAGTGATCAGCCTAGCCCGGTGGGGGAGCTGTTTTTT.

The chain recombines TRBV5-1 with TRBJ2-5; 8 bases line up with TRBD1. Germline trimming cut 0 bases from V and 4 bases from J; bases unmatched to any gene: 2. This CDR3 has 14 amino acids. The V gene's germline CDR1 is SGHRS and CDR2 YFSETQ. CDR3 coding DNA: TGCGCCAGCAGCTTGGGGACAGGGCCAGAGACCCAGTACTTC. It encodes CASSLGTGPETQYF.

The chain joins TRBV27 to TRBJ2-3; TRBD2 agrees at 11 bases. There are 19 residues in the CDR3. Per germline, CDR1 MNHEY and CDR2 SMNVEV (reference sequence). V trimming: 2 bases; J trimming: 2 bases; junction bases outside the gene matches: 12. The CDR3 spells CASSLPPHQTSGVTDTQYF. Written as DNA, the CDR3 is TGTGCCAGCAGTTTACCCCCCCACCAGACTAGCGGGGTCACAGATACGCAGTATTTT.

The chain links TRBV7-2 to TRBJ1-2; 8 bases are shared with TRBD1. This CDR3 is 15 amino acids long. Germline V lookup: CDR1 SGHTA, CDR2 FQGNSA. V lost 5 bases to trimming and J lost 8 bases; unmatched junction nucleotides: 13. The CDR3 spells CASSTYPGQVRGYTF. In nucleotides, the CDR3 is TGTGCCAGCAGCACATACCCGGGACAGGTACGCGGCTACACCTTC.

The CDR3, as DNA: TGTGCCAGCAGCTGGGGGACTAGCGGGTCCTACGAGCAGTACTTC. The encoded protein is CASSWGTSGSYEQYF. The rearrangement joins TRBV7-2 to TRBJ2-7; 12 nucleotides align to TRBD2. J was trimmed by 1 base and V by 4 bases; bases with no gene match: 2. Germline V gene sequence: CDR1 SGHTA, CDR2 FQGNSA. This CDR3 is built from 15 residues.

The chain recombines TRBV6-6 with TRBJ1-4, with D perhaps TRBD1 (5 bases). The CDR3 is 16 amino acids. Germline values: CDR1 MNHNY, CDR2 SVGAGI (reference sequence). V lost 2 bases, J lost 0 bases, and 10 bases lay in between. The CDR3 nucleotides are TGTGCCAGCAGTTACGGGCAGGGAGCAACTAATGAAAAACTGTTTTTT. Translated, it gives CASSYGQGATNEKLFF.

This clone has just one count. The V call is TRBV7-2, the J call TRBJ2-7, with a possible D match to TRBD2 (6 bases). The CDR3 runs 13 residues. Trimming pared 4 bases from V and 3 bases from J, leaving 10 bases between. Germline CDR1 is SGHTA and CDR2 is FQGNSA. CDR3 residues: CASSWGDFYEQYF. CDR3 DNA: TGTGCCAGCAGCTGGGGGGACTTCTACGAGCAGTACTTC.

The chain combines TRBV5-4 with TRBJ2-5; 8 bases align to TRBD2. The CDR3 extends over 16 amino acids. Germline CDR1 SGHNT, CDR2 YYREEE (reference sequence). V was clipped by 4 bases and J by 3 bases; unmatched bases: 11. The DNA of the CDR3 is TGTGCCAGCAGCAGAGAGGCGGGGGGTGGGAAAGAGACCCAGTACTTC. Its protein product is CASSREAGGGKETQYF.

The chain joins TRBV5-5 to TRBJ1-2, with 12 bases fitting TRBD1. V trimming: 4 bases; J trimming: 4 bases; junction bases outside the gene matches: 8. Germline V gives CDR1 SGHKS, CDR2 YYEKEE (reference sequence). CDR3 size: 16 residues. The DNA of the CDR3 is TGTGCCAGCAGCCAGGGACAGGGGGCGTACTCCTATGGCTACACCTTC. It yields the protein CASSQGQGAYSYGYTF.

This clone was observed once. This chain joins TRBV4-3 and TRBJ1-3; 7 bases are shared with TRBD1. With 1 base clipped from V and 8 bases from J, the junction kept 5 bases outside the gene matches. CDR3 length: 14 residues. Germline-derived CDR1 and CDR2 are LGHNA and YSLEER. CDR3 protein: CASSQGDRVDTIYF. The CDR3, as DNA: TGCGCCAGCAGCCAAGGTGACAGGGTCGACACCATATATTTT.

The rearrangement joins TRBV5-1 to TRBJ2-7; D gene unclear. V was clipped by 4 bases and J by 0 bases, with 14 bases between them. From germline, CDR1 is SGHRS and CDR2 YFSETQ. The CDR3 has 15 amino acids. Here the CDR3 reads CASSTRTLSSYEQYF. The CDR3 DNA reads as TGCGCCAGCAGCACCAGAACTTTATCCTCCTACGAGCAGTACTTC.

The chain employs TRBV6-1 and TRBJ1-2, with 10 nucleotides matching TRBD1. Germline-derived CDR1 and CDR2 are MNHNS and SASEGT. V lost 3 bases to trimming and J lost 7 bases; unmatched junction nucleotides: 5. This CDR3 spans 14 amino acids. CDR3 coding DNA: TGTGCCAGCAGTGAGACAGGGGGCCGGGGTGGCTACACCTTC. It translates to CASSETGGRGGYTF.

V and J are TRBV11-3 and TRBJ2-2; 9 bases fit TRBD2. The CDR3 is made up of 17 amino acids. The germline V gene has CDR1 SGHNT and CDR2 YENEEA. With V trimmed by 5 bases and J by 2 bases, 9 bases remained unmatched. CDR3 loop: CASSLGLAGTNTGELFF. CDR3 nucleotide sequence: TGTGCCAGCAGCCTGGGGCTAGCGGGAACCAACACCGGGGAGCTGTTTTTT.

The gene calls are TRBV6-5 and TRBJ2-7; tentative D call: TRBD1 (5 bases). Trimming stripped 5 bases from V and 4 bases from J, with 15 bases between. Germline values: CDR1 MNHEY, CDR2 SVGAGI. The CDR3 has 14 amino acids. CDR3 coding DNA: TGTGCCAGCAGTACCGGACATCTTCTGTACGAGCAGTACTTC. Amino acid sequence: CASSTGHLLYEQYF.

The J gene is TRBJ1-1, the V gene TRBV14, with D perhaps TRBD1 (6 bases). CDR1 and CDR2 (germline): SGHDN, FVKESK. The V gene lost 2 bases and the J gene lost 5 bases, with 9 bases spanning the gap. This CDR3 is built from 13 residues. The CDR3, as DNA: TGTGCCAGCAGCCAACAGGGGAGGACTGAAGCTTTCTTT. It encodes CASSQQGRTEAFF.

The chain is built from TRBV28 and TRBJ2-2; TRBD2 aligns across 14 bases. This CDR3 spans 15 amino acids. Unmatched junction bases numbered 2, after V lost 6 bases and J lost 5 bases. The germline gives CDR1 MDHEN, CDR2 SYDVKM. DNA for the CDR3: TGTGCCAGCAGAGGGACTAGCGGGAGAACCGGGGAGCTGTTTTTT. Protein sequence: CASRGTSGRTGELFF.

The sample holds one count of this clone. This chain connects TRBV27 to TRBJ2-7; D is unresolved. This CDR3 is 14 amino acids long. Germline CDR1 reads MNHEY; CDR2 reads SMNVEV (reference sequence). Trimming removed 3 bases from V and 2 bases from J, with 11 bases in between. CDR3 nucleotide sequence: TGTGCCAGCAGTTTCTTAGGCAGAGCCTACGAGCAGTACTTC. This translates into CASSFLGRAYEQYF.